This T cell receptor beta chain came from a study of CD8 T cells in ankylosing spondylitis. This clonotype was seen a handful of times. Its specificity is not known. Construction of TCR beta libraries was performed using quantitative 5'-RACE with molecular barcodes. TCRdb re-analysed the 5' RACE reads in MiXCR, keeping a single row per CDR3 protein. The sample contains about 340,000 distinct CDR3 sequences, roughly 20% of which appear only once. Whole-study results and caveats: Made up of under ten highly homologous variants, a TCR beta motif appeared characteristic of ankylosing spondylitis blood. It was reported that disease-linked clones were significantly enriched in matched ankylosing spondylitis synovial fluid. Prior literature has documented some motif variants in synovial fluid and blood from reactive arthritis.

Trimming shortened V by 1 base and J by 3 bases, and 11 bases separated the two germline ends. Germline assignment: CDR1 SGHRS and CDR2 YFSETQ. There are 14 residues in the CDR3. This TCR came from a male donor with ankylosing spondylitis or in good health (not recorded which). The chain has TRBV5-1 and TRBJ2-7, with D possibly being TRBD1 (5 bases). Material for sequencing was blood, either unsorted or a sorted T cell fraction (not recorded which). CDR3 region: CASSLKGLNYEQYF. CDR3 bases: TGCGCCAGCAGCTTGAAGGGGCTTAACTACGAGCAGTACTTC.